This is a list of T cell receptor beta chains from one sample in a study of cytomegalovirus exposure and HLA in healthy donors. Clones were read by immunoSEQ multiplex PCR, and TCRdb kept only the in-frame ones, dropping some. The sample consists of 120,000 to 150,000 clones, 73% of them appearing once. The sequenced sample was PBMCs. The receptor set was obtained from a human donor in good health. Each CDR3 is given with its conserved first and last residue. A D gene is named only where the DNA matches it firmly. Rows may omit the clone size; those that give it use once, few, many or a size class.

abundance	d_gene	v_gene	j_gene	CDR3nt	CDR3aa
.	TRBD1	TRBV19	TRBJ2-5	TGTGCCAGTACCTTGGGACAGGGGCTGGGGGAGACCCAGTACTTC	CASTLGQGLGETQYF
.	.	TRBV6-5	TRBJ2-2	TGTGCCAGCAGTTACGGGCAATCTCATACCGGGGAGCTGTTTTTT	CASSYGQSHTGELFF
.	TRBD1	TRBV7-8	TRBJ2-3	TGTGCCAGCAGCCTTCGACAGGGCGGGACAGATACGCAGTATTTT	CASSLRQGGTDTQYF
once	TRBD1	TRBV11-2	TRBJ2-6	TGTGCCAGCACCAAGAGGGGGCAGGGCTCTGGGGCCAACGTCCTGACTTTC	CASTKRGQGSGANVLTF
few	TRBD1	TRBV5-6	TRBJ1-4	TGTGCCAGCAGCTTGGGGCAGGGGGCAGGTGAAAAACTGTTTTTT	CASSLGQGAGEKLFF
few	TRBD2	TRBV5-4	TRBJ2-1	TGTGCCAGCAGCCAGGGACTAGCGGGGGGTAATAATGAGCAGTTCTTC	CASSQGLAGGNNEQFF
.	TRBD1	TRBV28	TRBJ1-1	TGTGCCAGCAGCCAGGGACAGGGAACGACTGAAGCTTTCTTT	CASSQGQGTTEAFF
few	.	TRBV7-2	TRBJ2-7	TGTGCCAGCAGCTTAACCAGGGTCCCCTACGAGCAGTACTTC	CASSLTRVPYEQYF
once	.	TRBV4-1	TRBJ1-1	TGCGCCAGCAGCCAAGATTCGGAGGTGGGCACTGAAGCTTTCTTT	CASSQDSEVGTEAFF
.	.	TRBV7-9	TRBJ2-3	TGTGCCAGCAGCCTACGGGGGGCAGGGGTGGCAGATACGCAGTATTTT	CASSLRGAGVADTQYF
.	TRBD1	TRBV18	TRBJ1-5	TGTGCCAGCTCACCGGCAGGGGGTAATCAGCCCCAGCATTTT	CASSPAGGNQPQHF
.	.	TRBV27	TRBJ1-1	TGTGCCAGCAGTTTATGGAGCGGCGCGGGGACTGAAGCTTTCTTT	CASSLWSGAGTEAFF
.	TRBD2	TRBV7-9	TRBJ2-3	TGTGCCAGCAGCCACGGGACTAGCGGACTTAGCACAGATACGCAGTATTTT	CASSHGTSGLSTDTQYF
.	TRBD2	TRBV5-6	TRBJ2-7	TGTGCCAGCAGCTTGGCCGGGGGGACCTACGAGCAGTACTTC	CASSLAGGTYEQYF
once	.	TRBV7-3	TRBJ2-7	TGTGCCAGCAGCTTACAGGGGGGCGGGTCCTACGAGCAGTACTTC	CASSLQGGGSYEQYF
.	TRBD2	TRBV10-1	TRBJ2-2	TGCGCCAGCAGTGAGTCTGCGGGAGAACCCCCCGGGGAGCTGTTTTTT	CASSESAGEPPGELFF
.	.	TRBV30	TRBJ2-5	TGTGCCTGGATGCGTCTGGAAGAGACCCAGTACTTC	CAWMRLEETQYF
.	.	TRBV6-5	TRBJ1-1	TGTGCCAGCAGGGTGACTGAGAACACTGAAGCTTTCTTT	CASRVTENTEAFF
.	.	TRBV29-1	TRBJ1-1	TGCAGCGTTGAAGATTGGAGGGTGGGGACTGAAGCTTTCTTT	CSVEDWRVGTEAFF
.	TRBD1	TRBV6-1	TRBJ1-2	TGTGCCAGCACCTTGATGACAGGGGGGGGCTACACCTTC	CASTLMTGGGYTF
.	.	TRBV6-5	TRBJ2-7	TGTGCCAGCACCGCAACAGGGAACGAGCGGTACTTC	CASTATGNERYF